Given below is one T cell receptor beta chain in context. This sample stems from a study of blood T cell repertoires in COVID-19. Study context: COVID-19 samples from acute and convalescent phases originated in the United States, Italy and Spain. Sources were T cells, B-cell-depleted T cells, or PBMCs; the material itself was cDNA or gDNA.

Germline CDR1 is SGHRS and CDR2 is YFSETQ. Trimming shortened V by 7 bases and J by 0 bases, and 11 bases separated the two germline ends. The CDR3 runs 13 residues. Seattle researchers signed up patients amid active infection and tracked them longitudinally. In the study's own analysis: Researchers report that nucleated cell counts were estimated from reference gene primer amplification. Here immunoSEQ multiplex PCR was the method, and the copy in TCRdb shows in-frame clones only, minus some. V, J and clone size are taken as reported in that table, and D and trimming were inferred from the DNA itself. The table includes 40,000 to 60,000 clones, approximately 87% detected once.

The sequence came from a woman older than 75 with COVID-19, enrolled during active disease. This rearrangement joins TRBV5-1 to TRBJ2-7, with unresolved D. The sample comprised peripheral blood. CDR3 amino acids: CASSPRISYEQYF. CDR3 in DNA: TGCGCCAGCTCCCCGCGAATCTCCTACGAGCAGTACTTC.